One and the same sample provided the 24 T cell receptor beta chains below, sequenced in a study of T cell changes during pregnancy in multiple sclerosis. TCRdb keeps only in-frame clones here, not all; method: immunoSEQ multiplex PCR. This sample has more than 75,000 clones, with about 95% found just once. This specimen consisted of peripheral blood, obtained in the third trimester of pregnancy. These receptors all stem from a female donor with multiple sclerosis, enrolled in a pregnancy study.

CDR3 in DNA: TGTGCCAGCAGCTTAGGACTAGCGGGGGCCCCACAAGAGACCCAGTACTTC. This translates into CASSLGLAGAPQETQYF. V gene TRBV13 combines with J gene TRBJ2-5; 11 positions agree with TRBD2. The CDR3 is 17 residues long. Per the germline V gene, CDR1 is PRHDT and CDR2 is FYEKMQ (reference sequence). The V gene end was trimmed by 0 bases and the J gene end by 2 bases; junction bases not matched to a gene: 5.

V usage is TRBV15 and J usage is TRBJ1-1; D is perhaps TRBD1 (6 bases). CDR3 length: 15 amino acids. Trimming cost V 0 bases and J 4 bases, with 12 bases left between them. Germline lookup yields CDR1 LNHNV and CDR2 YYDKDF (reference sequence). This chain's CDR3 is CATSRDYGQLTEAFF. CDR3 sequence (DNA): TGTGCCACCAGCAGAGATTACGGACAGCTCACTGAAGCTTTCTTT.

This chain uses TRBV18 with TRBJ1-2; D might be TRBD1 (6 bases). Trimming took off 6 bases at V and 2 bases at J, with 16 bases between the two ends. CDR1 is KGHSH and CDR2 is LQKENI in the germline V gene. The CDR3 length is 15 residues. The CDR3 loop reads CASSMEPGVNYGYTF. DNA for the CDR3: TGTGCCAGCTCCATGGAGCCAGGGGTGAACTATGGCTACACCTTC. Drawing the rest from reference TRBV18 and TRBJ1-2, the complete variable domain is NAGVMQNPRHLVRRRGQEARLRCSPMKGHSHVYWYRQLPEEGLKFMVYLQKENIIDESGMPKERFSAEFPKEGPSILRIQQVVRGDSAAYFCASSMEPGVNYGYTFGSGTRLTVV.

The V and J genes are TRBV7-9 and TRBJ1-2; no reliable D call. CDR1 and CDR2 (germline): SEHNR, FQNEAQ (reference sequence). The ends were cut back, 2 bases at V and 6 bases at J, with 19 bases in the middle. The CDR3 runs to 16 residues. The CDR3 loop reads CASSLTLPIEVNGYTF. CDR3 DNA sequence: TGTGCCAGCAGCTTAACCCTCCCCATTGAGGTTAATGGCTACACCTTC.

The gene calls are TRBV7-9 and TRBJ1-1, with TRBD1 matching over 7 bases. Germline lookup yields CDR1 SEHNR and CDR2 FQNEAQ (reference sequence). The CDR3 extends over 15 amino acids. Losses at the gene ends were 1 base for V and 1 base for J; bases not matched to a gene: 3. CDR3 nucleotides: TGTGCCAGCAGCTTAGATCAGGGGGGGAACACTGAAGCTTTCTTT. Amino acid sequence: CASSLDQGGNTEAFF.

V and J are TRBV19 and TRBJ1-4; TRBD1 might be the D (5 bases). The germline V and J ends were trimmed by 7 bases and 7 bases, with 16 bases remaining between them. The CDR3 loop spans 14 amino acids. The germline V gene encodes CDR1 LNHDA and CDR2 SQIVND (reference sequence). The CDR3 nucleotides are TGTGCCAGTACTGCTCCGGGGGTGAGTGAAAAACTGTTTTTT. This gives the protein CASTAPGVSEKLFF.

The CDR3: CASSFDRSSYEQYF. The CDR3 coding sequence is TGTGCCAGCAGCTTTGACAGGAGCTCCTACGAGCAGTACTTC. The chain has TRBV5-6 and TRBJ2-7, with D perhaps TRBD1 (6 bases). Trimming pared 2 bases from V and 0 bases from J, leaving 9 bases between. The CDR3 sequence is 14 residues long. CDR1 SGHDT and CDR2 YYEEEE come from the germline V gene. The full variable domain, completed using reference TRBV5-6 and TRBJ2-7, is DAGVTQSPTHLIKTRGQQVTLRCSPKSGHDTVSWYQQALGQGPQFIFQYYEEEERQRGNFPDRFSGHQFPNYSSELNVNALLLGDSALYLCASSFDRSSYEQYFGPGTRLTVT.

The chain carries TRBV5-4 and TRBJ2-7, with 7 bases identical to TRBD2. Germline lookup yields CDR1 SGHNT and CDR2 YYREEE (reference sequence). This CDR3 is 15 amino acids long. With V trimmed by 0 bases and J by 0 bases, 3 bases remained unmatched. CDR3 protein: CASSLVGGGSYEQYF. CDR3 DNA: TGTGCCAGCAGCTTGGTTGGCGGGGGCTCCTACGAGCAGTACTTC.

This chain links TRBV18 with TRBJ2-7; D may be TRBD1 (6 bases). Deletions cut 3 bases from V and 3 bases from J, with 18 bases between. The CDR3 spans 16 residues. In germline, CDR1 is KGHSH, CDR2 LQKENI. The DNA of the CDR3 is TGTGCCAGCTCACCCGCTAGGGTAGGGGGATACTACGAGCAGTACTTC. This encodes CASSPARVGGYYEQYF.

V usage is TRBV9 and J usage is TRBJ2-7; D call uncertain. The length of the CDR3 is 14 residues. Trimming removed 0 bases at V and 0 bases at J, with 7 bases between. Germline V gene data show CDR1 as SGDLS and CDR2 as YYNGEE. The CDR3 nucleotides read TGTGCCAGCAGCGTAGGTTTGAGCTCCTACGAGCAGTACTTC. Protein product: CASSVGLSSYEQYF.

V usage is TRBV7-2 and J usage is TRBJ2-7, with D perhaps TRBD2 (7 bases). Germline V gives CDR1 SGHTA, CDR2 FQGNSA. This CDR3 has 16 amino acids. Trimming removed 0 bases from V and 0 bases from J, with 12 bases in between. The CDR3 coding sequence is TGTGCCAGCAGCTTAGCTGCGGGGGCCCTCTCCTACGAGCAGTACTTC. Translation: CASSLAAGALSYEQYF.

The J gene is TRBJ2-1, the V gene TRBV5-6, with a weak D call TRBD2 (6 bases). Trimming stripped 5 bases from V and 3 bases from J, with 15 bases between. Germline V gives CDR1 SGHDT, CDR2 YYEEEE. The CDR3 is 15 residues long. CDR3 residues: CASRATGTDYNEQFF. CDR3 DNA: TGTGCCAGCAGGGCTACCGGGACTGACTACAATGAGCAGTTCTTC.

V is TRBV2 and J is TRBJ1-6; a possible D gene is TRBD1 (5 bases). This CDR3 spans 13 amino acids. Germline-derived CDR1 and CDR2 are SNHLY and FYNNEI. V was shortened by 6 bases and J by 9 bases, with 12 bases between the two germline ends. CDR3 sequence (DNA): TGTGCCAGCAGGCCGACAGACTTTTCACCCCTCCACTTT. Amino acids: CASRPTDFSPLHF.

This chain connects TRBV11-2 to TRBJ1-1; D not resolved. Trimming stripped 1 base from V and 0 bases from J, with 9 bases between. The germline V gene has CDR1 SGHAT and CDR2 FQNNGV. This CDR3 spans 15 amino acids. The CDR3 coding sequence is TGTGCCAGCAGCTTAGTAGCAGCTATGAACACTGAAGCTTTCTTT. It yields the protein CASSLVAAMNTEAFF.

As for this clone: The junction differs from germline at one of its ends, possibly a read error. The chain combines TRBV9 with TRBJ2-3; D gene uncertain. The CDR3 sequence is 13 residues long. CDR1 and CDR2 from the germline V gene are SGDLS and YYNGEE. The CDR3 sequence: CASSEEPTDTPYF. The CDR3 bases are TGTGCCAGCAGCGAAGAACCCACAGATACGCCGTATTTT.

The genes are TRBV13 and TRBJ1-2; 8 positions agree with TRBD1. Germline V lookup: CDR1 PRHDT, CDR2 FYEKMQ (reference sequence). CDR3 length: 14 amino acids. V trimming: 3 bases; J trimming: 6 bases; junction bases outside the gene matches: 6. The CDR3 coding sequence is TGTGCCAGCAGCTTCGACAGGGGCGCTAATGGCTACACCTTC. Translated: CASSFDRGANGYTF.

The gene calls are TRBV6-5 and TRBJ1-1, with TRBD1 as a possible D gene (6 bases). The CDR3 loop spans 13 amino acids. From germline, CDR1 is MNHEY and CDR2 SVGAGI. V lost 6 bases and J 10 bases, leaving 18 bases between the germline ends. The CDR3 protein is CASSRGPTLRAFF. The DNA for the CDR3 is TGTGCCAGCAGCAGGGGCCCAACGTTAAGAGCTTTCTTT.

This clone was detected only once. The genes are TRBV7-9 and TRBJ1-2, with 8 bases lining up with TRBD1. The germline CDR1 and CDR2 sequences are SEHNR and FQNEAQ (reference sequence). The V and J ends lost 2 bases and 0 bases, in that order; junction bases with no gene match: 14. The CDR3 totals 19 residues. CDR3 region: CASSLSFGTGLNPNYGYTF. As DNA, the CDR3 is TGTGCCAGCAGCTTAAGTTTCGGGACAGGACTTAATCCTAACTATGGCTACACCTTC.

This clone was seen a few times. The chain couples TRBV19 to TRBJ2-7; D is unclear. V lost 1 base and J 3 bases, leaving 10 bases between the germline ends. Germline V gene data show CDR1 as LNHDA and CDR2 as SQIVND (reference sequence). The CDR3 is 14 amino acids. CDR3: CASSIGGYHYEQYF. CDR3 bases: TGTGCCAGTAGTATAGGCGGCTATCACTACGAGCAGTACTTC.

The genes are TRBV4-1 and TRBJ2-7; D may be TRBD2 (5 bases). The CDR3 is 13 residues long. V was clipped by 0 bases and J by 6 bases, with 9 bases between them. CDR1 and CDR2 (germline): MGHRA, YSYEKL. The CDR3 loop reads CASSQDYRGEQYF. Written as DNA, the CDR3 is TGCGCCAGCAGCCAAGATTACCGGGGCGAGCAGTACTTC.

The rearrangement joins TRBV18 to TRBJ1-3; TRBD1 matches 8 bases. V was clipped by 4 bases and J by 3 bases; unmatched bases: 5. The germline CDR1 and CDR2 sequences are KGHSH and LQKENI. The CDR3 length is 15 residues. CDR3 coding DNA: TGTGCCAGCTCACGGGAGACAGGGGATGGAAACACCATATATTTT. Translation gives CASSRETGDGNTIYF.

The rearrangement links TRBV5-8 to TRBJ2-3; TRBD2 aligns across 8 bases. CDR1 and CDR2 (germline): SGHTS, YDEGEE. V lost 0 bases to trimming and J lost 6 bases; unmatched junction nucleotides: 6. The CDR3 runs to 15 residues. The CDR3 DNA follows: TGTGCCAGCAGCTTGGGCGGGGGGCAAGCGGATACGCAGTATTTT. It is translated as CASSLGGGQADTQYF.

The CDR3 loop is CASRKRGSSGELFF. DNA for the CDR3: TGTGCCAGCAGGAAGCGGGGGTCGTCCGGGGAGCTGTTTTTT. The J gene is TRBJ2-2, the V gene TRBV7-2; 8 bases fit TRBD2. The germline gives CDR1 SGHTA, CDR2 FQGNSA. The CDR3 runs 14 residues. Germline trimming cut 6 bases from V and 6 bases from J; bases unmatched to any gene: 6.

This chain uses TRBV5-1 with TRBJ2-3; 15 bases align to TRBD2. The CDR3 is 19 amino acids. The ends lost 0 bases at V and 2 bases at J; junction bases unmatched: 7. Germline assignment: CDR1 SGHRS and CDR2 YFSETQ. The CDR3: CASSLAPGTSGGTTDTQYF. The CDR3 DNA reads as TGCGCCAGCAGCTTGGCTCCAGGGACTAGCGGGGGGACCACAGATACGCAGTATTTT.